This TCR beta chain was recorded in a study of cytomegalovirus exposure and HLA in healthy donors. Background on the study: In an earlier analysis, 95 million to 130 million unique TCR beta sequences were found from 150 million to 200 million T cells.

The V gene's germline CDR1 is SGHRS and CDR2 YFSETQ. This CDR3 is built from 15 residues. The junction had 17 bases not matched to a gene; V was cut back by 9 bases and J by 6 bases. Study findings and constraints: Presence/absence results assume similar sequencing depth per donor, which may not hold. With high specificity and sensitivity, the classifier reportedly diagnosed cytomegalovirus status. Per a prior analysis, the majority of TCR beta V segments were productive roughly 87% or roughly 30% of the time.

Primers included in the PCR were 60 Vbeta and 13 Jbeta primers. The table came from immunoSEQ multiplex PCR; TCRdb's copy has only in-frame clones and leaves some out. The data contain about 160,000 clones, 60% to 85% of them seen just once; the ten biggest clones take up approximately 1.4%. To note about this clone: The antigen is not known.

The sequence was collected from a woman aged 25 to 39 in good health and CMV-seronegative. Sample: PBMCs. This chain joins TRBV5-1 and TRBJ2-7, with 8 bases lining up with TRBD1. CDR3 coding DNA: TGCGCCACCACGGCGAGTGGACAGGGTACTAGCGAGCAGTACTTC. Residues: CATTASGQGTSEQYF.